This T cell receptor (beta chain) was sequenced for a study of T cells in Graves' hyperthyroidism and ophthalmopathy. The wider study: Sampling of peripheral blood happened at initial diagnosis, prior to any treatment. Study outcomes and limitations: Ophthalmopathy was separated from stable hyperthyroidism by a 13 V-J model.

This clonotype was detected only a few times. The antigen is undetermined. Germline CDR1 MNHEY, CDR2 SVGEGT. V shed 2 bases, J shed 9 bases, and the junction held 3 bases outside the gene matches. The CDR3 loop spans 13 amino acids. Using RNA transcripts as the source, TCR beta CDR3 regions were amplified. The HTBI primer set drove a first-round RT-PCR of the TCR CDR3. A single record per CDR3 protein comes from TCRdb applying MiXCR to the multiplex PCR reads. The sample lists 600,000 or so distinct CDR3 sequences, 13% to 15% occurring once. Disease duration was under 3 months in the ophthalmopathy patients, who also had a Clinical Activity Score of at least 3 and a NOSPECS grade of at least 4. Isolation of PBMCs was performed on 8.5 to 10 ml fresh peripheral blood.

The J gene is TRBJ2-1, the V gene TRBV6-2 or TRBV6-3, with 8 bases fitting TRBD2. The receptor's source is a woman younger than 30 with Graves' ophthalmopathy. Input material: blood. CDR3 in amino acids: CASSYGLASEQFF. The CDR3 nucleotides read TGTGCCAGCAGTTACGGACTAGCTAGTGAGCAGTTCTTC.